This TCR beta chain was found in a study of beta chain features in type 1 diabetes. Study-level points and caveats: All four CD4+ subsets of Type 1 diabetes patients contained TCRB CDR3s that were moderately but significantly shorter. Fewer junction insertions and more nucleotide deletions appeared in type 1 diabetes patients. Healthy donors had naive, central memory and Treg TCRB repertoires that appeared less similar than those seen among patients. Since sequencing was performed on cDNA, cells with high TCR expression could be over-represented.

As every portion of the isolated RNA was reverse transcribed, the sequencing read expressed TCRB transcripts. The data were produced by immunoSEQ multiplex PCR, yet TCRdb's version contains in-frame clones alone and is incomplete. The sample has 600,000 or so clones; under 15% are singletons. This CDR3 comprises 14 residues. CDR1 SGHVS and CDR2 FNYEAQ come from the germline V gene. The V gene lost 0 bases and the J gene lost 7 bases, with 10 bases spanning the gap. About this clone: Its target is not known.

Sample: naive CD4+ T cells from blood. The receptor comes from a man aged 25-45 years with type 1 diabetes. V usage is TRBV7-6 and J usage is TRBJ1-5; TRBD1 might be the D (6 bases). The CDR3 coding sequence is TGTGCCAGCAGCTTAGCGGGGGGCGGACAGCCCCAGCATTTT. Translating it yields CASSLAGGGQPQHF.